One T cell receptor (beta chain) is described in this entry. The antigen remains unidentified. Germline CDR1 is KGHSH and CDR2 is LQKENI. The CDR3 consists of 13 residues. Trimming cost V 0 bases and J 6 bases, with 9 bases left between them. TCRdb independently ran MiXCR on the RT-PCR reads; one entry per CDR3 protein. In the table there are about 780,000 distinct CDR3 sequences, 18% of which are singletons. This entry comes from a study of response to subunit inactivated influenza vaccine. General study results and limits: Seasonal influenza vaccination, on each occasion, was suggested by the authors to recruit few new T cells.

This rearrangement joins TRBV18 to TRBJ2-7, with a possible D match to TRBD1 (6 bases). This TCR derives from a man aged 45-65 years who received an inactivated influenza vaccine. Sequences were derived from PBMCs from blood, sampled 5 to 6 days after vaccination. Written as DNA, the CDR3 is TGTGCCAGCTCACCACCGGGACATCCCGAGCAGTACTTC. It is translated as CASSPPGHPEQYF.